This T cell receptor (beta chain) was obtained from a study of cytomegalovirus exposure and HLA in healthy donors. Study summary: Early released data comprised around 80 million unique TCRs from HLA-typed donors. Study-wide results and limits: In a later analysis, TCR beta V- and J-gene trimming showed a link to a missense DCLRE1C variant. A highly shared variant cluster was judged a likely technical artifact. It was reported that the classifier diagnosed cytomegalovirus status with high specificity and sensitivity in both the original and validation cohorts.

This PCR relied on a set of 60 Vbeta primers and 13 Jbeta primers. Clones were sequenced by immunoSEQ multiplex PCR, and TCRdb holds only the in-frame ones, with some missing. The sample lists around 160,000 clones, over 65% occurring once. The CDR3 covers 14 residues. Trimming at V came to 3 bases and at J to 3 bases, leaving 2 bases not matched to a gene. Germline V CDR1 and CDR2: SGHRS, YFSETQ. Comments on this clone: The antigen is unknown.

The sequenced material came from PBMCs. The rearrangement uses TRBV5-1 and TRBJ2-1; 8 positions match TRBD2. This receptor was obtained from a man between 40 and 49 years old in good health and CMV-seropositive. DNA for the CDR3: TGCGCCAGCAGCTCCGGGACTAGCTACAATGAGCAGTTCTTC. Its translation is CASSSGTSYNEQFF.